The 6 T cell receptor beta chains reported below all come from one sample, sequenced in a study of cytomegalovirus exposure and HLA in healthy donors. A multiplex PCR was run with 60 Vbeta primers and 13 Jbeta primers. Sequencing used immunoSEQ multiplex PCR; TCRdb keeps in-frame clones, though not all of them. Among fewer than 250,000 clones, over 75% were seen once, and the ten largest hold roughly 1.9%. The sample comprised PBMCs. The receptor source for this set is a male donor in good health and CMV-seronegative.

The chain's CDR3 is CASSRITGPGQGGPSSYNEQFF. The DNA for the CDR3 is TGCGCCAGCAGCCGTATCACCGGGCCGGGACAGGGGGGCCCGAGCTCCTACAATGAGCAGTTCTTC. The chain employs TRBV4-3 and TRBJ2-1; 11 nucleotides match TRBD1. This CDR3 has 22 amino acids. Looked up from germline, CDR1 is LGHNA and CDR2 is YSLEER. With V trimmed by 4 bases and J by 0 bases, 20 bases remained unmatched.

In regard to this clone: The same CDR3 arises from other DNA sequences in this sample as well. This chain connects TRBV5-4 to TRBJ2-3, with 9 nucleotides matching TRBD2. V was clipped by 0 bases and J by 4 bases; unmatched bases: 3. This CDR3 spans 15 amino acids. Per germline, CDR1 SGHNT and CDR2 YYREEE (reference sequence). CDR3 DNA sequence: TGTGCCAGCAGCTTGGTTGGCGGGGGGGCAGATACGCAGTATTTT. Encoded protein: CASSLVGGGADTQYF.

V and J are TRBV9 and TRBJ2-3, with unresolved D. The V end was cut by 3 bases, the J end by 3 bases, with 14 bases between. Germline V gene data show CDR1 as SGDLS and CDR2 as YYNGEE. The CDR3 length is 15 residues. The CDR3 loop reads CASSADFDGTDTQYF. The CDR3 region has the DNA TGTGCCAGCAGCGCAGATTTTGACGGGACAGATACGCAGTATTTT. The full variable domain, rest sourced from reference TRBV9 and TRBJ2-3, is DSGVTQTPKHLITATGQRVTLRCSPRSGDLSVYWYQQSLDQGLQFLIQYYNGEERAKGNILERFSAQQFPDLHSELNLSSLELGDSALYFCASSADFDGTDTQYFGPGTRLTVL.

This clone appeared a single time. This chain uses TRBV6-1 with TRBJ1-5, with D perhaps matching TRBD1 (6 bases). The CDR3 sequence is 15 residues long. The V and J ends lost 1 base and 3 bases respectively, with 10 bases between them. The germline CDR1 and CDR2 sequences are MNHNS and SASEGT. The chain's CDR3 is CASSEGRGDNQPQHF. The DNA of the CDR3 is TGTGCCAGCAGTGAAGGCAGGGGCGACAATCAGCCCCAGCATTTT.

This chain's CDR3 is CASGRGVEKLFF. The CDR3 DNA reads as TGTGCCAGTGGCAGGGGCGTTGAAAAACTGTTTTTT. The rearrangement uses TRBV19 and TRBJ1-4, with D perhaps matching TRBD1 (6 bases). The CDR3 consists of 12 residues. Germline V gene data show CDR1 as LNHDA and CDR2 as SQIVND (reference sequence). Trimming cost V 8 bases and J 7 bases, with 11 bases left between them.

This sequence joins TRBV30 and TRBJ2-2, with 7 bases aligning to TRBD2. The V gene's germline CDR1 is GTSNPN and CDR2 SVGIG (reference sequence). The CDR3 length is 11 residues. CDR3 bases: TGTGGTGGTAGCGGGACCGGGGAGCTGTTTTTT. Translating gives CGGSGTGELFF. The whole variable domain, remainder taken from reference TRBV30 and TRBJ2-2, is SQTIHQWPATLVQPVGSPLSLECTVEGTSNPNLYWYRQAAGRGLQLLFYSVGIGQISSEVPQNLSASRPQDRQFILSSKKLLLSDSGFYLCGGSGTGELFFGEGSRLTVL.